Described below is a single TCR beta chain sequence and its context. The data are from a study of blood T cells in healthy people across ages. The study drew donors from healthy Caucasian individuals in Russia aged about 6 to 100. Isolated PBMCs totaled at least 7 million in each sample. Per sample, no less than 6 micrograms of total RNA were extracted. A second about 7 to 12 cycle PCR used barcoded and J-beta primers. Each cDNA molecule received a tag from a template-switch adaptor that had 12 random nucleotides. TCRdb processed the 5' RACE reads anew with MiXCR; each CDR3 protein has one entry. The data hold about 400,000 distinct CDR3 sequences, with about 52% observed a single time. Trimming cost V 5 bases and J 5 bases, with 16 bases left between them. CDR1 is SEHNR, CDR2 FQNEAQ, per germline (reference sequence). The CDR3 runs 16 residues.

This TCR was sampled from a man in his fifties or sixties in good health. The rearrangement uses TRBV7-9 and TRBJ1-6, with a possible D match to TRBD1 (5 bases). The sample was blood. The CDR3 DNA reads TGTGCCAGCAGCGCACCCGGGGGGAAGAATAATTCACCCCTCCACTTT. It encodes CASSAPGGKNNSPLHF.